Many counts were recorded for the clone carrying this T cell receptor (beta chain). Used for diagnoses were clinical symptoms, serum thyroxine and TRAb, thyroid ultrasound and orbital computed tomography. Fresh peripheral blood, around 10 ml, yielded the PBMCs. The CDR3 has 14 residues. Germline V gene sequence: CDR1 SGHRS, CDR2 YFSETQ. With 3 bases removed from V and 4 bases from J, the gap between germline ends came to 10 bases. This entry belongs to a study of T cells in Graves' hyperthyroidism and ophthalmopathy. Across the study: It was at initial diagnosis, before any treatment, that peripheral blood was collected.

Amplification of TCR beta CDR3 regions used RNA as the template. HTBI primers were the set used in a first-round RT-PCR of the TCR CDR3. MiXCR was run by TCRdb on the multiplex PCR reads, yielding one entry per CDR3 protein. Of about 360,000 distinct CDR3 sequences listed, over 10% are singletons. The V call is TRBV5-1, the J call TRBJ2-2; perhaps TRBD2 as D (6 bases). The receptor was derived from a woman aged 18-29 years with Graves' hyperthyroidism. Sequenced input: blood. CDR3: CASSWGTFTGELFF. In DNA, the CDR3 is TGCGCCAGCAGCTGGGGGACTTTCACCGGGGAGCTGTTTTTT.